Listed below are T cell receptor beta chains from one sample, sequenced in a study of blood T cell repertoires in COVID-19. Sequenced by immunoSEQ multiplex PCR; TCRdb stores in-frame clones only, minus some. The top ten hold around 8% of the sample, which has 150,000 to 200,000 clones, roughly 80% seen once. Sequenced material: peripheral blood. These receptors originate from a woman aged 55-69 years with COVID-19, enrolled during active disease. The CDR3 runs from the conserved cysteine through the conserved F or W. D genes are given only for firm matches. Size is omitted from some rows. Given values are once, few, many or a class for expanded clones.

length,V,size,D,J,CDR3,DNA
14,TRBV5-6,NA,NA,TRBJ1-1,CASSTGPRNTEAFF,TGTGCCAGCAGCACGGGTCCACGGAACACTGAAGCTTTCTTT
15,TRBV19,NA,TRBD1,TRBJ2-2,CASRDRLNWVGELFF,TGTGCCAGTAGGGACAGGTTGAACTGGGTCGGGGAGCTGTTTTTT
13,TRBV19,NA,NA,TRBJ1-5,CASRPTANQPQHF,TGTGCCAGTAGGCCGACAGCCAATCAGCCCCAGCATTTT
16,TRBV19,NA,TRBD2,TRBJ2-1,CASSRTSGASLDEQFF,TGTGCCAGTAGTAGGACTAGCGGGGCCTCCCTGGATGAGCAGTTCTTC
14,TRBV7-2,NA,NA,TRBJ1-5,CASSLYQGNQPQHF,TGTGCCAGCAGCTTGTACCAGGGAAATCAGCCCCAGCATTTT
14,TRBV9,NA,TRBD1,TRBJ1-5,CASSVVGTGEPQHF,TGTGCCAGCAGCGTAGTTGGGACAGGGGAGCCCCAGCATTTT
13,TRBV6-5,NA,NA,TRBJ1-2,CASSQTTNYGYTF,TGTGCCAGCAGCCAAACTACTAACTATGGCTACACCTTC
17,TRBV15,NA,NA,TRBJ1-3,CATSRDKSRRPGNTIYF,TGTGCCACCAGCAGAGATAAATCTAGGCGTCCTGGAAACACCATATATTTT
15,TRBV28,NA,NA,TRBJ1-3,CASSAPGQAGNTIYF,TGTGCCAGCAGTGCACCGGGACAAGCTGGAAACACCATATATTTT
15,TRBV19,NA,NA,TRBJ2-1,CASSIGGVSLNEQFF,TGTGCCAGTAGTATAGGGGGGGTCTCACTCAATGAGCAGTTCTTC
15,TRBV5-6,NA,TRBD1,TRBJ2-7,CASTPGGTGGHEQYF,TGTGCCAGCACCCCTGGCGGGACAGGGGGCCACGAGCAGTACTTC
17,TRBV27,NA,TRBD1,TRBJ2-1,CASSIPHLDRGYNEQFF,TGTGCCAGCAGTATCCCCCATTTGGACAGGGGTTACAATGAGCAGTTCTTC
16,TRBV4-2,NA,TRBD2,TRBJ2-1,CASSPSTSGGGNEQFF,TGTGCCAGCAGCCCGTCGACTAGCGGGGGGGGGAATGAGCAGTTCTTC
19,TRBV6-1,NA,NA,TRBJ1-6,CASSDALTDRSSYNSPLHF,TGTGCCAGCAGTGATGCCTTAACCGACAGGAGCTCCTATAATTCACCCCTCCACTTT
15,TRBV20-1,NA,NA,TRBJ2-3,CSASEVLAPTNTQYF,TGCAGTGCTAGTGAGGTCCTAGCGCCCACGAATACGCAGTATTTT
13,TRBV5-4,once,NA,TRBJ1-2,CASSVQGINGYTF,TGTGCCAGCAGCGTACAGGGAATTAATGGCTACACCTTC
12,TRBV25-1,NA,NA,TRBJ1-2,CASSESQRGYTF,TGTGCCAGCAGTGAATCCCAGAGGGGCTACACCTTC
15,TRBV19,NA,TRBD2,TRBJ2-7,CASSPGVAGKYEQYF,TGTGCCAGTAGTCCCGGGGTAGCGGGAAAATACGAGCAGTACTTC
17,TRBV4-2,few,TRBD1,TRBJ2-2,CASSQEIRGWGTGELFF,TGTGCCAGCAGCCAAGAGATCAGGGGGTGGGGCACCGGGGAGCTGTTTTTT
14,TRBV28,NA,NA,TRBJ1-1,CASSLQGRGTEAFF,TGTGCCAGCAGTCTACAGGGAAGGGGCACTGAAGCTTTCTTT
17,TRBV7-2,NA,TRBD1,TRBJ2-2,CASRPNPGTGSTGELFF,TGTGCCAGCAGGCCGAACCCAGGGACAGGGTCTACCGGGGAGCTGTTTTTT
13,TRBV30,NA,NA,TRBJ1-1,CAWRLRLNTEAFF,TGTGCCTGGAGGTTGCGGTTGAACACTGAAGCTTTCTTT
16,TRBV7-3,NA,NA,TRBJ1-1,CASSLTNNRANTEAFF,TGTGCCAGCAGCTTAACTAATAACAGGGCGAACACTGAAGCTTTCTTT
19,TRBV4-1,NA,TRBD2,TRBJ2-1,CASSQEETSGASSYNEQFF,TGCGCCAGCAGCCAAGAGGAGACTAGCGGCGCTAGCTCCTACAATGAGCAGTTCTTC
18,TRBV7-8,NA,NA,TRBJ2-5,CASSLAVLRAATSETQYF,TGTGCCAGCAGCTTAGCGGTGTTGAGGGCAGCGACCTCGGAGACCCAGTACTTC
16,TRBV6-2/TRBV6-3,NA,TRBD1,TRBJ1-5,CASSTQGAGGNQPQHF,TGTGCCAGCAGTACACAGGGGGCAGGGGGCAATCAGCCCCAGCATTTT
13,TRBV19,NA,NA,TRBJ2-7,CASSIGATDRKYF,TGTGCCAGTAGTATTGGTGCGACAGATAGGAAGTACTTC
14,TRBV30,few,NA,TRBJ2-1,CAWSGQSSYNEQFF,TGTGCCTGGAGTGGACAGAGCTCCTACAATGAGCAGTTCTTC
13,TRBV2,NA,NA,TRBJ1-1,CASSGQPNTEAFF,TGTGCCAGCAGTGGACAGCCGAACACTGAAGCTTTCTTT